These 32 T cell receptor beta chains originate from one sample sequenced in a study of CD8+CD57+ T cells in acquired aplastic anemia. Genomic DNA templated the TCR beta VDJ and CDR3 profiling. TCRdb reanalysed the reads using MiXCR and keeps one entry per CDR3 protein. In the table there are 400,000 to 500,000 distinct CDR3 sequences, 55% to 75% of which are singletons. The sequenced sample was sorted CD4+, CD8+, or CD8+CD57+ T cells (not recorded which) from PBMCs. Receptor source: a human donor in good health, serving as a control.

Remarks on this clonotype: This may arise from a read error, as a much more abundant clone is one base away. The chain joins TRBV5-1 to TRBJ1-1; the D gene is possibly TRBD1 (6 bases). This CDR3 is 16 amino acids long. Germline assignment: CDR1 SGHRS and CDR2 YFSETQ. The CDR3 loop is CASSLDIAWGDTEASF. As DNA, the CDR3 is TGCGCCAGCAGCTTGGATATAGCCTGGGGGGACACTGAAGCTTCCTTT.

This chain links TRBV19 with TRBJ2-5; 8 bases map to TRBD2. The DNA end is more similar to TRBJ2-1, so the J call may be wrong. This CDR3 has 15 residues. CDR1 and CDR2 from the germline V gene are LNHDA and SQIVND (reference sequence). CDR3 DNA sequence: TGTGCCAGTACTCCGGGGGGGGCGTCCAAAAATACGCAGTTCTTC. Translated: CASTPGGASKNTQFF.

The chain links TRBV7-9 to TRBJ2-7, with D hard to call. V was pared by 0 bases and J by 5 bases, with 11 bases between. The germline V gene encodes CDR1 SEHNR and CDR2 FQNEAQ (reference sequence). This CDR3 comprises 14 residues. CDR3 bases: TGTGCCAGCAGCTTAGCGCCCCGCCGGGACGAGCAGTACTTC. This sequence encodes CASSLAPRRDEQYF.

The chain recombines TRBV7-2 with TRBJ2-2; 7 bases line up with TRBD1. CDR1 is SGHTA, CDR2 FQGNSA, per germline. V lost 4 bases and J lost 3; bases outside the gene matches: 5. The length of the CDR3 is 15 residues. CDR3 in amino acids: CASSSDRAYTGELFF. CDR3 DNA: TGTGCCAGCAGCTCAGACAGGGCCTACACCGGGGAGCTGTTTTTT.

This clonotype was detected many times. This chain uses TRBV7-2 with TRBJ1-5, with 10 nucleotides matching TRBD1. The CDR3 loop spans 15 amino acids. V trimming: 4 bases; J trimming: 6 bases; junction bases outside the gene matches: 6. The V gene's germline CDR1 is SGHTA and CDR2 FQGNSA. The CDR3 DNA reads TGTGCCAGCAGCTCTTGGACAGGGGGTGGTCAGCCCCAGCATTTT. It codes for CASSSWTGGGQPQHF. The whole variable domain, remainder taken from reference TRBV7-2 and TRBJ1-5, is GAGVSQSPSNKVTEKGKDVELRCDPISGHTALYWYRQSLGQGLEFLIYFQGNSAPDKSGLPSDRFSAERTGGSVSTLTIQRTQQEDSAVYLCASSSWTGGGQPQHFGDGTRLSIL.

This chain joins TRBV14 and TRBJ2-5; no definite D call. The last part of the DNA fits TRBJ2-7 better; the J call may be wrong. Looked up from germline, CDR1 is SGHDN and CDR2 is FVKESK. The CDR3 sequence is 14 residues long. CDR3 coding DNA: TGTGCCAGCAGCCAAGAGGTCAGATCCTACGAGCAGTACTTC. Encoded protein: CASSQEVRSYEQYF.

This clonotype has a count of ten or more. This chain links TRBV5-1 with TRBJ2-5, with TRBD2 as a possible D gene (6 bases). This CDR3 is 14 amino acids long. Trimming removed 2 bases from V and 4 bases from J, with 12 bases in between. Per germline, CDR1 SGHRS and CDR2 YFSETQ. CDR3 loop: CASSLTGVSETQYF. DNA for the CDR3: TGCGCCAGCAGCTTAACGGGGGTGTCAGAGACCCAGTACTTC.

The rearrangement uses TRBV5-1 and TRBJ2-1, with TRBD2 as a possible D gene (6 bases). V lost 0 bases to trimming and J lost 9 bases, with 16 bases between them. CDR1 SGHRS and CDR2 YFSETQ come from the germline V gene. The CDR3 extends over 15 amino acids. The CDR3: CASSLEPGRECEQFF. CDR3 in DNA: TGCGCCAGCAGCTTGGAGCCAGGGCGGGAATGTGAGCAGTTCTTC.

This clonotype was seen many times. The CDR3 here is CASSPTATNEKLFF. Here the CDR3 DNA reads TGTGCCAGCAGCCCAACAGCAACTAATGAAAAACTGTTTTTT. The V and J genes are TRBV6-2 or TRBV6-3 and TRBJ1-4; D call uncertain. This CDR3 has 14 amino acids. CDR1 and CDR2 from the germline V gene are MNHEY and SVGEGT. V was cut by 6 bases and J by 0 bases, with 8 bases left in between.

With regard to this clonotype: This may stem from a read error, because a much larger clone lies one nucleotide away. The chain links TRBV6-6 to TRBJ1-1; 7 bases map to TRBD1. Germline CDR1 and CDR2: MNHNY and SVGAGI (reference sequence). Losses at the gene ends were 0 bases for V and 1 base for J; bases not matched to a gene: 11. CDR3 length: 18 amino acids. CDR3 bases: TGTGCCAGCAGTTACTCGAGGTACGACAGGGCTCCGAACACTGAAGCTTTCTTT. Translation: CASSYSRYDRAPNTEAFF.

V gene TRBV7-9 combines with J gene TRBJ1-5; 9 nucleotides line up with TRBD1. Germline CDR1 is SEHNR and CDR2 is FQNEAQ (reference sequence). Trimming at V came to 4 bases and at J to 16 bases, leaving 17 bases not matched to a gene. CDR3 length: 15 residues. The CDR3 loop reads CASSSGQGYEQYFHF. In DNA form, the CDR3 reads TGTGCCAGCAGCTCGGGACAGGGTTACGAGCAGTACTTCCATTTT.

As for this clonotype: Its ends do not fully match the called genes, so a read error is possible. This chain connects TRBV7-9 to TRBJ2-3, with 8 bases matching TRBD2. The CDR3 is 16 residues long. CDR1 and CDR2 (germline): SEHNR, FQNEAQ (reference sequence). The CDR3 loop reads CASSPRLAGFGNTKYF. For the CDR3, the DNA is TGTGCCAGCAGCCCACGGCTAGCGGGCTTCGGAAATACGAAGTATTTT.

The J gene is TRBJ1-5, the V gene TRBV19; 8 nucleotides line up with TRBD1. Germline lookup yields CDR1 LNHDA and CDR2 SQIVND (reference sequence). The CDR3 runs 15 residues. Trimming at V came to 9 bases and at J to 13 bases, leaving 20 bases not matched to a gene. The CDR3 sequence is CASSQAPSGGADQHF. DNA for the CDR3: TGTGCCAGCAGCCAAGCCCCATCAGGGGGCGCGGATCAGCATTTT. The whole variable domain, remainder taken from reference TRBV19 and TRBJ1-5, is DGGITQSPKYLFRKEGQNVTLSCEQNLNHDAMYWYRQDPGQGLRLIYYSQIVNDFQKGDIAEGYSVSREKKESFPLTVTSAQKNPTAFYLCASSQAPSGGADQHFGDGTRLSIL.

This clonotype was counted ten times or more. The V and J genes are TRBV4-3 and TRBJ2-2; 12 bases are shared with TRBD1. The V gene end was trimmed by 0 bases and the J gene end by 7 bases; junction bases not matched to a gene: 6. Germline-derived CDR1 and CDR2 are LGHNA and YSLEER. The CDR3 consists of 17 residues. The CDR3 is CASSQDRDRGRNGELFF. The DNA of the CDR3 is TGCGCCAGCAGCCAAGATCGGGACAGGGGGCGGAACGGGGAGCTGTTTTTT.

This sequence joins TRBV7-3 and TRBJ2-5; D possibly corresponds to TRBD2 (7 bases). CDR1 and CDR2 from the germline V gene are SGHTA and FQGTGA. Trimming removed 2 bases at V and 0 bases at J, with 16 bases between. CDR3 length: 17 residues. This CDR3 is CASSLLGGRMYQETQYF. Here the CDR3 DNA reads TGTGCCAGCAGCTTATTGGGGGGGCGTATGTACCAAGAGACCCAGTACTTC.

This rearrangement joins TRBV12-3 or TRBV12-4 to TRBJ1-5; D is perhaps TRBD1 (6 bases). With 6 bases removed from V and 5 bases from J, the gap between germline ends came to 11 bases. CDR3 size: 13 residues. CDR3 residues: CASSPQGYQPQHF. The DNA for the CDR3 is TGTGCCAGCAGCCCACAGGGATATCAGCCCCAGCATTTT.

The chain employs TRBV7-8 and TRBJ2-5, with a possible D match to TRBD2 (5 bases). There are 13 residues in the CDR3. V lost 4 bases to trimming and J lost 5 bases, with 11 bases between them. Germline lookup yields CDR1 SGHVS and CDR2 FQNEAQ. This CDR3 reads CASSSQERETQYF. The CDR3 coding sequence is TGTGCCAGCAGCTCTCAGGAGCGGGAGACCCAGTACTTC.

This clonotype was detected ten times or more. This chain uses TRBV12-3 or TRBV12-4 with TRBJ1-2; 10 nucleotides align to TRBD1. The ends lost 6 bases at V and 3 bases at J; junction bases unmatched: 10. The CDR3 sequence is 16 residues long. The CDR3 sequence is CASRKSGTGAYYGYTF. The CDR3 DNA reads TGTGCCAGCAGGAAATCCGGGACAGGGGCCTACTATGGCTACACCTTC.

Notes on this clonotype: A read error is likely, as this CDR3 ends without the conserved phenylalanine or tryptophan. The DNA is left out, because the CDR3 cannot be placed on it with certainty; the CDR3 is given as TCRdb lists it. The V gene is TRBV7-9, the J gene TRBJ2-7; the table gives TRBD2 as D, unverified against the DNA. From its first to its last residue, the CDR3 has 13 amino acids. CDR1 and CDR2 (germline): SEHNR, FQNEAQ (reference sequence). The chain's CDR3 is CASSLLAVQSDTQ.

On this clonotype itself: The germline gene is not matched at one end of the junction; a read error may be the cause. The CDR3 DNA reads TGTGCCAGCAGCTCAACCTACGAGCAGCACTTC. Translated: CASSSTYEQHF. The V gene is TRBV7-3, the J gene TRBJ2-7; D remains unclear. The CDR3 spans 11 residues. In germline, CDR1 is SGHTA, CDR2 FQGTGA.

This clonotype was seen repeatedly, ten times or more. The CDR3 sequence: CASSEPVGEQYF. The DNA of the CDR3 is TGTGCCAGCAGTGAGCCTGTCGGCGAGCAGTACTTC. V is TRBV2 and J is TRBJ2-7, with D uncertain. V lost 3 bases and J lost 6, with 9 bases in between. Germline lookup yields CDR1 SNHLY and CDR2 FYNNEI. This CDR3 has 12 residues.

The chain couples TRBV2 to TRBJ2-7, with D unresolved. Looked up from germline, CDR1 is SNHLY and CDR2 is FYNNEI. The CDR3 is made up of 11 amino acids. Trimming took 6 bases from V and 8 from J, leaving 11 bases between them. CDR3 coding DNA: TGTGCCAGCAGGACTCAGATCCAGCAGTACTTC. It codes for CASRTQIQQYF.

This clonotype showed up just once. A junction end diverges from the germline sequence, so it may reflect a read error. V usage is TRBV7-2 and J usage is TRBJ1-2; 8 nucleotides agree with TRBD1. This CDR3 region has 14 residues. The germline V gene has CDR1 SGHTA and CDR2 FQGNSA. This CDR3 reads CASSGAGGTEAYIF. CDR3 in DNA: TGTGCCAGCAGCGGGGCAGGGGGCACTGAAGCCTACATTTTC.

V gene TRBV4-1 combines with J gene TRBJ2-7, with TRBD1 as a possible D gene (6 bases). This CDR3 spans 14 amino acids. V was cut by 2 bases and J by 5 bases, with 13 bases left in between. CDR1 is MGHRA and CDR2 is YSYEKL in the germline V gene. The CDR3 region has the DNA TGCGCCAGCAGCCAACCTATGACAGGTAACGAGCAGTACTTC. Residues: CASSQPMTGNEQYF.

Concerning this clonotype itself: Because it lacks the conserved phenylalanine or tryptophan at the end, this CDR3 is likely a read error. No DNA is shown, since the ends of the CDR3 on it are uncertain; the CDR3 is the one TCRdb lists. J is TRBJ2-3 and V is TRBV19. Looked up from germline, CDR1 is LNHDA and CDR2 is SQIVND (reference sequence). Both ends counted, the CDR3 spans 16 residues. This chain's CDR3 is CASSISPTGITEAFFG.

This rearrangement joins TRBV19 to TRBJ2-7, with 11 bases matching TRBD2. Germline values: CDR1 LNHDA, CDR2 SQIVND (reference sequence). The CDR3 loop spans 15 amino acids. V lost 9 bases to trimming and J lost 0 bases; unmatched junction nucleotides: 7. The CDR3 DNA follows: TGTGCCAGCAGCACACTAGCGGGGGCCTCCTACGAGCAGTACTTC. Its protein is CASSTLAGASYEQYF.

This chain connects TRBV30 to TRBJ2-2, with D perhaps matching TRBD2 (5 bases). This CDR3 is built from 14 residues. Trimming pared 3 bases from V and 6 bases from J, leaving 14 bases between. The germline V gene has CDR1 GTSNPN and CDR2 SVGIG (reference sequence). CDR3: CAWRGGLLSGELFF. CDR3 sequence (DNA): TGTGCCTGGAGAGGCGGGCTCCTCTCCGGGGAGCTGTTTTTT.

The sample holds one count of this clonotype. This chain links TRBV5-1 with TRBJ1-2, with D possibly TRBD1 on 6 matching bases. The ends were cut back, 9 bases at V and 6 bases at J, with 15 bases in the middle. CDR3 length: 12 amino acids. CDR1 is SGHRS, CDR2 YFSETQ, per germline. CDR3 nucleotide sequence: TGCGCCATCCGGCGGGGGCAAAATGGCTACACCTTC. Its translation is CAIRRGQNGYTF.

The V call is TRBV10-1, the J call TRBJ1-6; no reliable D call. V lost 0 bases and J lost 5, with 2 bases in between. Germline V gene sequence: CDR1 WNHNN, CDR2 SYGVQD (reference sequence). CDR3 length equals 13 residues. CDR3 DNA: TGCGCCAGCAGTGAGTCGGATAATTCACCCCTCCACTTT. It translates to CASSESDNSPLHF.

The chain links TRBV5-8 to TRBJ1-3; a possible D gene is TRBD1 (5 bases). Germline CDR1 and CDR2: SGHTS and YDEGEE. The CDR3 runs to 15 residues. V lost 4 bases and J lost 0, with 11 bases in between. The CDR3 bases are TGTGCCAGCAGCCGGGGGGGGTTCTCTGGAAACACCATATATTTT. Its translation is CASSRGGFSGNTIYF.

The chain combines TRBV7-3 with TRBJ2-3; 7 bases match TRBD1. Germline-derived CDR1 and CDR2 are SGHTA and FQGTGA. Germline trimming cut 5 bases from V and 12 bases from J; bases unmatched to any gene: 20. The CDR3 length is 16 residues. CDR3 residues: CASSKHRLRGTDAQYF. The CDR3 DNA reads TGTGCCAGCAGCAAACACAGGTTACGTGGGACAGATGCCCAGTATTTT.

Note on this clonotype: A much larger clone sits a single nucleotide away, making a read error possible. Since no conserved phenylalanine or tryptophan closes the CDR3, a read error is the likely cause. The chain combines TRBV12-3 or TRBV12-4 with TRBJ2-3; D may be TRBD1 (5 bases). V lost 4 bases and J lost 2, with 10 bases in between. The CDR3 is 14 residues long. DNA of the CDR3: TGTGCCAGCAGTTACCAGGGTTCCACAGATACGCAGTATTCT. Translating it yields CASSYQGSTDTQYS.